What follows describes a single T cell receptor (beta chain). Its cognate antigen is unknown. The PCR made use of 60 Vbeta and 13 Jbeta primers. TCRdb's copy holds only in-frame clones and misses some; the assay was immunoSEQ multiplex PCR. This sample contains 35,000 or so clones. The sample belongs to a study of cytomegalovirus exposure and HLA in healthy donors. Study-wide findings and caveats: Cytomegalovirus status, reportedly, was diagnosed with high specificity and sensitivity by the classifier. In a later analysis, the majority of CMV-associated beta chains seemingly showed HLA restriction. Trimming of TCR beta V- and J-genes showed a link, identified in a later analysis, to a missense DCLRE1C variant.

CDR3 length: 16 residues. Germline lookup yields CDR1 SGHRS and CDR2 YFSETQ. The V and J genes are TRBV5-1 and TRBJ2-5; 8 bases match TRBD2. The end of the DNA aligns better with TRBJ2-7, so the J call may be wrong. The specimen sequenced was PBMCs. The sequence was obtained from a man aged 35-49 years in good health and CMV-seropositive. CDR3 bases: TGCGCCAGCAGCCCAACTTCGGCGGGAGGCGCCTACGAGCAGTACTTC. This gives the protein CASSPTSAGGAYEQYF.